The present entry profiles one TCR beta chain with its context. No cognate antigen has been identified for it. Nothing much larger sits one base from this clone, and base qualities are not available. Library construction relied on the immunoSEQ multiplex PCR assay. Sourced from immuneACCESS, this table was stored by TCRdb with only in-frame sequences that have V and J called. A share of the clones is absent; for the studies checked, an unresolved V gene accounts for under half, and the remainder has no known explanation. In all, the sample holds 700,000 or so clones, and approximately 85% of those were seen once. The ten largest clones add up to under 0.012% of the sample. This sample is drawn from a study of shared T cell receptors in the human thymus (dated by TCRdb to the early 2020s). Broadly, across the study: The study examined how self-reactive, shared T-cell receptor alpha chains are generated in the human thymus.

These same records also appear under a second study, on human thymus T cells. The second study's paper adds: Donors were immunologically healthy infants undergoing open corrective cardiac surgery for congenital heart defects in Finland. Thymus tissue was collected as surgical resects that were removed during corrective cardiac surgery. V and J gene segment usage appeared biased in both thymic and peripheral blood repertoires. According to the related research, thymic TCR repertoires were highly overlapping among unrelated individuals. TCR alpha and beta repertoires from roughly 8 infant thymus samples and a few related peripheral blood samples were characterized in the study. The cohort included several male and a couple of female infants, with donor ages spanning 7 to 244 days. After being mechanically released from the tissue, thymocytes were kept at -70 degrees C in pellets of roughly 10-30 million cells. A QIAsymphony instrument was used to extract genomic DNA from the frozen cell pellets. The immunoSEQ multiplex PCR assay was used to amplify the TCRB and TCRAD loci from a standardized quantity of quality-controlled genomic DNA. The amplicons spanned the V(D)J region and were long enough to cover the CDR3 and allow V and J genes to be identified. Amplicon sequencing was performed on an Illumina platform through the commercial immunoSEQ service. Primer bias and sequencing errors were corrected using previously described methods, and TCRAD and TCRB definitions followed the IMGT database. The repertoires were analysed using immunoSEQ Analyzer 3.0 and VDJTools for basic statistics, V/J segment usage, diversity estimates, rarefaction and pairwise overlap. Diversity was estimated with Chao1, ChaoE, Efron-Thisted, Shannon and inverse Simpson indices, and also on datasets down-sampled to the smallest sample. Repertoire overlap was determined by strict matching of CDR3 nucleotide sequence, V gene and J gene, and Jaccard-based multidimensional scaling clustering was applied. On average, thymus samples yielded 800,000 or so unique TCRB clonotypes, whereas blood samples yielded some 92,000.

The TCR originated in a girl less than two years old with a congenital heart defect. Donor details come from another sample of the same person, matched by shared clones. Sequencing was performed on thymocytes.

The DNA is TGTGCCAGCAGTTTAGTAGGTGCGGTCACTGAAGCTTTCTTT. This is translated as CASSLVGAVTEAFF. The chain is made from TRBV6-6 and TRBJ1-1, with the D gene too uncertain to name. Looking up the germline V gene (reference sequence) yields CDR1 MNHNY and CDR2 SVGAGI. The CDR3 numbers 14 residues from cysteine through phenylalanine. The sequence is cut down to CDR3 DNA, 42 bases in frame from base 1. Cut back by 4 bases and 4 bases, the V and J ends lie 13 bases apart.